This T cell receptor beta chain derives from a study of OX40 agonist ivuxolimab in advanced cancers. Overall study findings and caveats: Antigens targeted by the expanded peripheral T cells were not determined. Average numbers of expanded clones were greater in CD8+ T cells than in CD4+.

To note about this clone: The target antigen is unknown.

Exclusion of a patient followed from autoimmune disease history or systemic immunosuppression. This CDR3 is 11 amino acids long. Trimming took off 4 bases at V and 5 bases at J, with 8 bases between the two ends. Germline loops: CDR1 GTSNPN, CDR2 SVGIG (reference sequence). Profiling relied on immunoSEQ multiplex PCR, and the TCRdb table lists in-frame clones only, not all of them. Of 20,000 to 30,000 clones listed, approximately 89% were seen once; the top ten hold roughly 15%. The V gene is TRBV30, the J gene TRBJ2-5, with no clear D. The sample here was CD4+ or CD8+ T cells sorted from blood, taken in a trial of the OX40 agonist ivuxolimab. The origin of this receptor is an adult with an advanced solid tumor such as melanoma, head and neck, liver or kidney cancer. For the CDR3, the DNA is TGTGCCTGGACGTCGGCCGAGACCCAGTACTTC. Protein: CAWTSAETQYF.